This TCR beta chain was captured in a study of blood T cell repertoires in COVID-19. Study summary: The United States, Italy and Spain provided the acute and convalescent COVID-19 samples. The cDNA or gDNA used as material had been derived from T cells, B-cell-depleted T cells, or PBMCs.

Source study methods: Counts of nucleated cells, estimated from reference gene primer amplification, were obtained. Only in-frame clones appear in the TCRdb table, and some are missing; sequencing was by immunoSEQ multiplex PCR. V, J and clone size reflect that table, while D and trimming were determined from the DNA. The repertoire holds tens of thousands of clones, with about 88% as singletons. The clonotype was recovered from a human donor in a cohort sampled during active COVID-19. The sequenced sample was peripheral blood.

The CDR3 DNA follows: TGTGCCAGCAGTTACCGGGTAGCCACTTACAATGAGCAGTTCTTC. This gives the protein CASSYRVATYNEQFF. The gene calls are TRBV6-5 and TRBJ2-1; the D is unclear. V was clipped by 2 bases and J by 4 bases, with 12 bases between them. Germline V gives CDR1 MNHEY, CDR2 SVGAGI. This CDR3 spans 15 amino acids.